This T cell receptor beta chain derives from a study of blood T cells in healthy people across ages. Then a second PCR, running roughly 7 to 11 cycles, was carried out with a sample-barcoded 5' primer and a J-beta primer mix. One entry per CDR3 protein, called by TCRdb with MiXCR from the 5' RACE reads. The sample contains hundreds of thousands of distinct CDR3 sequences, more than 50% of which appear only once. The V and J ends lost 6 bases and 5 bases, in that order; junction bases with no gene match: 3. Germline V gene lookup returns CDR1 LGHDT and CDR2 YNNKEL (reference sequence). The CDR3 is 12 amino acids.

V gene TRBV3-1 combines with J gene TRBJ1-1; the match to TRBD1 covers 7 bases. Sequenced input: blood. The sequence was obtained from a man between 35 and 55 years old in good health. CDR3 protein: CASRQQGTEAFF. The CDR3 DNA follows: TGTGCCAGCAGGCAACAGGGGACTGAAGCTTTCTTT.